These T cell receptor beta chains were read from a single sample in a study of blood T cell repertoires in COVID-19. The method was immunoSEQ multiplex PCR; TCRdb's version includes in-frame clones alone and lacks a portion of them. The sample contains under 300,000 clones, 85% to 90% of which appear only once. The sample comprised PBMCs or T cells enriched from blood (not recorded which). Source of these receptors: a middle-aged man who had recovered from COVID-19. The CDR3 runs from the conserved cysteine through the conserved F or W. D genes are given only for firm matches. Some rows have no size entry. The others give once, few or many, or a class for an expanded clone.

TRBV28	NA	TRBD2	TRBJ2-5	CASSSPGTSGRARQETQYF	TGTGCCAGCAGTAGCCCGGGGACTAGCGGGAGGGCTCGCCAAGAGACCCAGTACTTC
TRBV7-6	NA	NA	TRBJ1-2	CASSLGQFYGYTF	TGTGCCAGCAGCTTAGGGCAATTCTATGGCTACACCTTC
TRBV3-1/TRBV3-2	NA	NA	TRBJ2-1	CASSQDVDRRMIF	TGTGCCAGCAGCCAAGATGTCGACAGACGAATGATCTTC
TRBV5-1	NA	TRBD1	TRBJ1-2	CASSPGTGGIGYTF	TGCGCCAGCAGCCCAGGGACAGGGGGCATTGGCTACACCTTC
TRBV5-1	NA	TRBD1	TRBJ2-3	CASTGQAVYDTQYF	TGCGCCAGCACCGGACAGGCGGTATATGATACGCAGTATTTT
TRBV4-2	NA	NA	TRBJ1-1	CASRGALYTEAFF	TGTGCCAGCAGGGGGGCTCTGTACACTGAAGCTTTCTTT
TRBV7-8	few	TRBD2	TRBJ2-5	CASRRLAGDETQYF	TGTGCCAGCAGAAGACTAGCGGGAGATGAGACCCAGTACTTC
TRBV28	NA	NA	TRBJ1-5	CASSLWEELSNQPQHF	TGTGCCAGCAGTTTATGGGAGGAATTGAGCAATCAGCCCCAGCATTTT
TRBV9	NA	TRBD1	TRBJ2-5	CASSVSGTGNEETQYF	TGTGCCAGCAGCGTATCCGGGACAGGGAACGAAGAGACCCAGTACTTC
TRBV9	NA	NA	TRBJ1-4	CASSAWKGGSEKLFF	TGTGCCAGCAGCGCCTGGAAAGGGGGTAGTGAAAAACTGTTTTTT
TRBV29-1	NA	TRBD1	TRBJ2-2	CSVVSDRGTGELFF	TGCAGCGTTGTGAGCGACAGGGGCACCGGGGAGCTGTTTTTT
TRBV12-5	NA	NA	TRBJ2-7	CASGLVGGGYEQYF	TGTGCTAGTGGTTTGGTTGGGGGAGGATACGAGCAGTACTTC
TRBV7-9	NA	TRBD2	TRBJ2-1	CASSSLGTSGNNEQFF	TGTGCCAGCAGCTCTCTCGGGACTAGCGGAAACAATGAGCAGTTCTTC
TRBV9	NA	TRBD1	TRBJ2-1	CASSTGGNSYNEQFF	TGTGCCAGCAGCACAGGGGGGAACTCCTACAATGAGCAGTTCTTC
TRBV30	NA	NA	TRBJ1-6	CARTERTSSYNSPLHF	TGTGCCCGGACGGAGCGAACGAGCTCCTATAATTCACCCCTCCACTTT
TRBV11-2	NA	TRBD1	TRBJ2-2	CASSVRPGTGGFSTGELFF	TGTGCCAGCAGCGTCCGACCCGGGACAGGGGGCTTTAGCACCGGGGAGCTGTTTTTT
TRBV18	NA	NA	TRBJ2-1	CASSPRNEQFF	TGTGCCAGCTCACCGCGCAATGAGCAGTTCTTC
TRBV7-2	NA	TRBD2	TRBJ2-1	CASSFLAGPVPTYNEQFF	TGTGCCAGCAGCTTCTTAGCGGGACCAGTTCCAACTTACAATGAGCAGTTCTTC
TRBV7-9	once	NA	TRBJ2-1	CASSYDQGKQFF	TGTGCCAGCAGCTACGACCAGGGTAAGCAGTTCTTC
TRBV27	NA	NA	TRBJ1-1	CASSSGGTETEAFF	TGTGCCAGCAGTTCGGGCGGGACGGAAACTGAAGCTTTCTTT
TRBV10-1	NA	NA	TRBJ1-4	CASSDRGVNEKLFF	TGCGCCAGCAGTGATCGGGGGGTTAATGAAAAACTGTTTTTT